These 3 T cell receptor beta chains came from one sample sequenced in a study of OX40 agonist ivuxolimab in advanced cancers. Using immunoSEQ multiplex PCR, the repertoire was profiled, and TCRdb retains in-frame clones only, with some absent. Of roughly 20,000 clones listed, about 89% were seen once; the top ten hold roughly 16%. Sequencing was performed on CD4+ or CD8+ T cells sorted from blood, taken in a trial of the OX40 agonist ivuxolimab. The origin of the receptors is an adult with an advanced solid tumor such as melanoma, head and neck, liver or kidney cancer.

The chain carries TRBV4-1 and TRBJ2-5; 8 bases line up with TRBD1. The CDR3 spans 14 residues. Per the germline V gene, CDR1 is MGHRA and CDR2 is YSYEKL. V shed 1 base and J 5 bases; nucleotides not matched to a gene: 3. The CDR3 protein is CASSQVPGGETQYF. Written as DNA, the CDR3 is TGCGCCAGCAGCCAAGTCCCAGGGGGCGAGACCCAGTACTTC.

This chain uses TRBV11-2 with TRBJ1-1; D is ambiguous. The CDR3 sequence is 15 residues long. V gave up 0 bases and J gave up 3 bases, with 11 bases separating them. CDR1 and CDR2 from the germline V gene are SGHAT and FQNNGV. The CDR3 bases are TGTGCCAGCAGCTTAGACAATCGAAGGGACACTGAAGCTTTCTTT. Its protein product is CASSLDNRRDTEAFF.

The V call is TRBV11-3, the J call TRBJ1-1; 9 bases agree with TRBD1. CDR3 length: 13 residues. V lost 4 bases to trimming and J lost 7 bases; unmatched junction nucleotides: 4. CDR1 SGHNT and CDR2 YENEEA come from the germline V gene. The CDR3 DNA sequence: TGTGCCAGCAGCTCACAGGGGGCATTTGAAGCTTTCTTT. The encoded protein is CASSSQGAFEAFF.